This TCR beta chain stems from a study of T-cell reconstitution after alpha-beta-depleted transplantation in children. The CDR3 runs to 13 residues. The V end was cut by 5 bases, the J end by 11 bases, with 15 bases between. Germline V gene data show CDR1 as LNHNV and CDR2 as YYDKDF (reference sequence). A TCRbeta library incorporating unique molecular identifiers was prepared. Each CDR3 protein gets one entry after TCRdb re-called the PCR reads with MiXCR. The sample has 200,000 to 250,000 distinct CDR3 sequences, under 9.5% seen once. This chain joins TRBV15 and TRBJ1-4; no firm D call. The sequence was collected from a human donor who donated a stem cell graft to a child with acute lymphoblastic leukemia. The specimen comprised PBMCs from the stem cell graft donor, sampled from the stem cell graft. The CDR3: CATSSRPTAKLFF. CDR3 in DNA: TGTGCCACCAGCTCCCGACCGACGGCCAAACTGTTTTTT.